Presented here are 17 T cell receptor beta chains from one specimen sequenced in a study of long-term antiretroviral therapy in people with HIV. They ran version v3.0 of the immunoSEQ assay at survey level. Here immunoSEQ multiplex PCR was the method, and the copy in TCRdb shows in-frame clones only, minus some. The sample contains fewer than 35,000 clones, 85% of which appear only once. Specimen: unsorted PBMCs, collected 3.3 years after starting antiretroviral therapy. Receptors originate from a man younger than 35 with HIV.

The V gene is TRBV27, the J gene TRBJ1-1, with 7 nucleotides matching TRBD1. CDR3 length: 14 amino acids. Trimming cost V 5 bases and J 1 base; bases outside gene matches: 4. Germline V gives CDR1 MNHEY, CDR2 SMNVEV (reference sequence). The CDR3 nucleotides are TGTGCCAGCAGTCCTACAGGGGAGAACACTGAAGCTTTCTTT. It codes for CASSPTGENTEAFF.

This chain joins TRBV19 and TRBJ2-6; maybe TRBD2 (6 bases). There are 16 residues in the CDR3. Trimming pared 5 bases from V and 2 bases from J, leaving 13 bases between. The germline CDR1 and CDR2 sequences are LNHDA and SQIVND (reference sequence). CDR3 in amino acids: CASSPPWGAGANVLTF. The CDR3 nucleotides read TGTGCCAGTAGTCCCCCTTGGGGGGCTGGGGCCAACGTCCTGACTTTC.

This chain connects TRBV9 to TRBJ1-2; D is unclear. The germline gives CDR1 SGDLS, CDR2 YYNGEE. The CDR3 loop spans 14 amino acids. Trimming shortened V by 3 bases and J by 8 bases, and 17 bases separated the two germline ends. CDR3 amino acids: CASSESSGMGGYTF. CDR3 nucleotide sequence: TGTGCCAGCAGCGAATCTAGTGGAATGGGGGGCTACACCTTC. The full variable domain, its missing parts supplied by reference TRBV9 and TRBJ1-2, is DSGVTQTPKHLITATGQRVTLRCSPRSGDLSVYWYQQSLDQGLQFLIQYYNGEERAKGNILERFSAQQFPDLHSELNLSSLELGDSALYFCASSESSGMGGYTFGSGTRLTVV.

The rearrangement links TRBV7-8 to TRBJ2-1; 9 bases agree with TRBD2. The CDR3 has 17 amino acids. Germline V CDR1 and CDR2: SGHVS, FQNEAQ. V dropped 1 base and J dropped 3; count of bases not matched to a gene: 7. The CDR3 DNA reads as TGTGCCAGCAGCTTAGACAGACTAGCGGAGAGCTACAATGAGCAGTTCTTC. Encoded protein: CASSLDRLAESYNEQFF.

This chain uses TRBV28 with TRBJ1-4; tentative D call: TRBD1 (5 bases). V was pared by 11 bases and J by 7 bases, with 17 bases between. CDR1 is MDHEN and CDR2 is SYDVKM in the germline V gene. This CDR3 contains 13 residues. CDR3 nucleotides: TGTGCCCGGGAGGGGCGATTTCCTGAAAAACTGTTTTTT. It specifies CAREGRFPEKLFF. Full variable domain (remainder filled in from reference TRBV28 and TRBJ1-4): DVKVTQSSRYLVKRTGEKVFLECVQDMDHENMFWYRQDPGLGLRLIYFSYDVKMKEKGDIPEGYSVSREKKERFSLILESASTNQTSMYLCAREGRFPEKLFFGSGTQLSVL.

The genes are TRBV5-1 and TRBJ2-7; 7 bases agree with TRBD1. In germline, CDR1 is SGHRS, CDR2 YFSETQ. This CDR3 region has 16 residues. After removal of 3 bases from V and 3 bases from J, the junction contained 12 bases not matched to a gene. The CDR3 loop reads CASSSKDRPPNYEQYF. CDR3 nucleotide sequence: TGCGCCAGCAGCTCAAAGGACAGGCCGCCGAACTACGAGCAGTACTTC.

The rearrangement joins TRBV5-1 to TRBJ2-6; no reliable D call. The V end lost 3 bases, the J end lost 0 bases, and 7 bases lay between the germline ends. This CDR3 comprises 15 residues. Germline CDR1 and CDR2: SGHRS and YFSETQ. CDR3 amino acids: CASSWQSSGANVLTF. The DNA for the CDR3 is TGCGCCAGCAGCTGGCAGAGCTCTGGGGCCAACGTCCTGACTTTC.

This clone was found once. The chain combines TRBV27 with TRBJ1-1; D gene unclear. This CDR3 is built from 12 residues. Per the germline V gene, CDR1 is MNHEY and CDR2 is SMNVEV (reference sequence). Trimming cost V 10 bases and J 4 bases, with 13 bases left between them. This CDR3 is CATRRLGTEAFF. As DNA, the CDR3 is TGTGCCACTCGAAGGCTCGGCACTGAAGCTTTCTTT.

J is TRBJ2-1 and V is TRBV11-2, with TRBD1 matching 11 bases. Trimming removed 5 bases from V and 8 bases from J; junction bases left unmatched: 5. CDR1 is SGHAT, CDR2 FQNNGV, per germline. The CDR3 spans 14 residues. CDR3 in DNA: TGTGCCAGCAGCCTGGACAGGGGGCTCGATGAGCAGTTCTTC. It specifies CASSLDRGLDEQFF.

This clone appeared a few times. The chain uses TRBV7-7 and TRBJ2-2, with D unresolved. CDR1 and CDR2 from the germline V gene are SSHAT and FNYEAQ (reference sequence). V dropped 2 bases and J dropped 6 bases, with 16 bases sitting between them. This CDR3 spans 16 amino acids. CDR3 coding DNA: TGTGCCAGCAGCTTATCCCGAACACCGGGTCCCGGGGAGCTGTTTTTT. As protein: CASSLSRTPGPGELFF.

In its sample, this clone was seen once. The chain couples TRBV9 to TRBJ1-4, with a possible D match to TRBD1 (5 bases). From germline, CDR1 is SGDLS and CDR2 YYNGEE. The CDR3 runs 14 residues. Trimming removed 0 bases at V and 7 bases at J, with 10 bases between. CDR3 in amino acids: CASSVGQGSEKLFF. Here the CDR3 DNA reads TGTGCCAGCAGCGTAGGCCAGGGTAGTGAAAAACTGTTTTTT.

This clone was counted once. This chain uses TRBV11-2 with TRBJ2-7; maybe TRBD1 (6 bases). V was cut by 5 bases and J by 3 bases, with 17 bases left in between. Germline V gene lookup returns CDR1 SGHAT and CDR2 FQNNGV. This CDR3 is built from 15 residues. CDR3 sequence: CASSVYPGVIYEQYF. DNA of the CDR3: TGTGCCAGCAGCGTTTACCCAGGGGTAATCTACGAGCAGTACTTC.

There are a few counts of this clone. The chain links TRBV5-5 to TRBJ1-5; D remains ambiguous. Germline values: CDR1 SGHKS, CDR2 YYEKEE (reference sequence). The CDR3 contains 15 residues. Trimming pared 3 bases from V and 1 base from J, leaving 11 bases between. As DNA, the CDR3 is TGTGCCAGCAGCTCCGAGGGCTCGAGCAATCAGCCCCAGCATTTT. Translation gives CASSSEGSSNQPQHF.

CDR3 sequence reads: CASSYARDNYGYTF. The CDR3 coding sequence is TGTGCCAGCAGTTACGCGCGGGACAACTATGGCTACACCTTC. The V gene is TRBV6-5, the J gene TRBJ1-2; TRBD1 might be the D (5 bases). The germline CDR1 and CDR2 sequences are MNHEY and SVGAGI. Trimming took 2 bases from V and 2 from J, leaving 9 bases between them. The CDR3 spans 14 residues.

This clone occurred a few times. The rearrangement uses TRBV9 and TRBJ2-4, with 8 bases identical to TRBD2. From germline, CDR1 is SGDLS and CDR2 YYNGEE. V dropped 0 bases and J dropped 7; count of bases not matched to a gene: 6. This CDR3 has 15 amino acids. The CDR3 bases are TGTGCCAGCAGCGTAGACAGCGGGAGTGGGAACATTCAGTACTTC. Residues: CASSVDSGSGNIQYF.

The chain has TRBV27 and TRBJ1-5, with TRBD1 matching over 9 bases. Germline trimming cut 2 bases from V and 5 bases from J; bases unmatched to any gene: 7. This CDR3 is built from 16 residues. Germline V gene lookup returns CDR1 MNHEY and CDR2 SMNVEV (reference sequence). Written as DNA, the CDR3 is TGTGCCAGCAGTTTAAGGACAGGGGCGGCGGATCAGCCCCAGCATTTT. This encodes CASSLRTGAADQPQHF.

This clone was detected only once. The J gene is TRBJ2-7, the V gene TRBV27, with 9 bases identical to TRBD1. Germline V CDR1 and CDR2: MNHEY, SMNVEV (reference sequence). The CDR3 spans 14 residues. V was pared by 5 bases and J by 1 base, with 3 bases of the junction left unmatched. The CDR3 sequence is CASSIGTGSYEQYF. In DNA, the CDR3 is TGTGCCAGCAGTATCGGGACAGGGTCCTACGAGCAGTACTTC.